This is a list of T cell receptor beta chains from one sample in a study of shared clonotypes between healthy human individuals. Repertoires were generated with immunoSEQ multiplex PCR, while TCRdb's copy carries only in-frame clones and drops some. The sample gives over 2 million clones, approximately 90% of which show up once; 0.37% is in the top ten. Sequenced: naive CD4+ T cells from PBMCs. The source is a young man in good health. Some clones in this sample may be carry-over from other donors' samples. The CDR3 runs from the conserved cysteine through the conserved F or W. D genes are given only for firm matches.

CDR3 protein: CASSAGTSGFPSTDTQYF; J gene: TRBJ2-3; D gene: TRBD2; V gene: TRBV6-1
CDR3 protein: CASSLVGHQNEQFF; J gene: TRBJ2-1; D gene: -; V gene: TRBV7-9
CDR3 protein: CASSSTTSGNNEQFF; J gene: TRBJ2-1; D gene: TRBD2; V gene: TRBV11-1
CDR3 protein: CASSVTLQHNEQFF; J gene: TRBJ2-1; D gene: -; V gene: TRBV11-1
CDR3 protein: CASSPRKGGGTEAFF; J gene: TRBJ1-1; D gene: -; V gene: TRBV7-8
CDR3 protein: CASRQIAGAGETQYF; J gene: TRBJ2-5; D gene: TRBD2; V gene: TRBV5-1
CDR3 protein: CASRRDSGANQPQHF; J gene: TRBJ1-5; D gene: TRBD1; V gene: TRBV6-5
CDR3 protein: CASSVGTGGFRTDTQYF; J gene: TRBJ2-3; D gene: TRBD1; V gene: TRBV9
CDR3 protein: CASSPQGARGTEAFF; J gene: TRBJ1-1; D gene: TRBD1; V gene: TRBV5-1
CDR3 protein: CASSLPQGESTDTQYF; J gene: TRBJ2-3; D gene: TRBD1; V gene: TRBV5-1
CDR3 protein: CASSFGASLGNTIYF; J gene: TRBJ1-3; D gene: -; V gene: TRBV7-9
CDR3 protein: CSVDRDSSRVMQFF; J gene: TRBJ2-1; D gene: TRBD1; V gene: TRBV29-1
CDR3 protein: CASSLRVTKRETQYF; J gene: TRBJ2-5; D gene: -; V gene: TRBV28
CDR3 protein: CASSRQVVGETQYF; J gene: TRBJ2-5; D gene: -; V gene: TRBV4-1
CDR3 protein: CASSVRRRNTEAFF; J gene: TRBJ1-1; D gene: -; V gene: TRBV28